This T cell receptor beta chain was identified in a study of blood T cell repertoires in COVID-19 (dated by TCRdb to the early 2020s). For context, the study as a whole: The collaborator samples originated in the United States, Italy and Spain and spanned the acute and convalescent phases of COVID-19. The prospective study material was composed of cDNA or gDNA derived from T cells, B-cell-depleted T cells, or PBMCs. Subjects who had been exposed to COVID-19, were actively infected with it, or had recovered from it provided the deeply sampled blood TCRbeta repertoires that made up the dataset. The repertoires were released in a freely available public database intended as a resource for research on the immune response to SARS-CoV-2. The samples were drawn from two sources: the first 160 participants of the ongoing ImmuneRACE study, and 1,254 subjects contributed by 6 global collaborators. A de-identified subject ID, COVID-19 status, age in years and sex were almost always included in the sample metadata. HLA class I and class II types, where available, came from metadata supplied by the sample provider rather than from assay-based typing.

In the prospective study, participants were roughly 18 to 95 years old, resided in approximately 25 geographic areas of the United States, and were enrolled through a virtual design. In the prospective study, cohorts were assigned on the basis of participant-reported clinical history obtained from a screening survey and a study questionnaire. Recovered participants in ImmuneRACE Cohort 3 were defined by two consecutive negative NP/OP PCR tests, clearance by a healthcare professional, or resolution of symptoms. Each participant in the prospective study had whole blood, serum and a nasopharyngeal or oropharyngeal swab collected by mobile phlebotomists. Prospective study participants could optionally give additional blood draws and questionnaires over an approximately 2-month period. Prospective study blood samples were shipped either frozen or at room temperature before DNA extraction. Overall study outcomes, separate from this receptor: How much clinical and demographic metadata was included differed by source and by participant, and the metadata was provided uncurated.

V and J are trimmed by 0 bases and 6 bases, and the gene matches miss 7 bases of the junction. The germline V gene yields KGHSH for CDR1 and LQKENI for CDR2. Inclusive of the bounding cysteine and phenylalanine, the CDR3 is 15 residues long. Only the CDR3 DNA is retained, 45 bases long and in frame from the first base. With respect to this clone: This clone's antigen is unknown. No qualities accompany the bases; no much larger clone lies one base away.

The immunoSEQ Assay, a bias-controlled multiplex PCR, was used to amplify TCRbeta CDR3 regions from genomic DNA. As for the authors' bioinformatics: The number of nucleated cells in each sample was estimated by amplification of reference gene primers within the assay. To quantify the absolute abundance of each unique TCRbeta CDR3 rearrangement, sequence reads were collapsed and filtered. For each sample, productive Simpson clonality was calculated as the square root of Simpson's diversity index over productive rearrangements. The immuneACCESS repertoire file appears here via TCRdb, limited to in-frame rearrangements. These files lack a portion of the clones; in checked studies, under half of the deficit traces to unresolved V genes, and the cause of the others is not known. The D gene and trimming were derived from the DNA, and the V and J assignments and clone size from that table. This sample comprises 150,000 to 250,000 clones, around 90% of them detected only once. In total, the top ten clones hold 2% to 2.5% of the sample.

Recombination joined TRBV18 with TRBJ1-1, with TRBD1 matching 7 junction bases. The source of this sequence is a woman aged 25 to 39 who had recovered from COVID-19. Sequenced material: PBMCs or T cells enriched from blood (not recorded which). The DNA sequence reads TGTGCCAGCTCACCACCCGACAGGGTAACCGCTGAAGCTTTCTTT. This translates into CASSPPDRVTAEAFF.